This T cell receptor beta chain was sequenced for a study of T-cell reconstitution after alpha-beta-depleted transplantation in children. Molecular barcoding with unique molecular identifiers was used for the TCRbeta library. TCRdb redid the calling of the PCR reads with MiXCR, one entry per CDR3 protein. The sample lists approximately 390,000 distinct CDR3 sequences; about a tenth were seen once. Turning to this clonotype: An end of the junction differs from the germline gene, which may be a read error.

The CDR3 has 13 residues. The germline V gene encodes CDR1 MGHRA and CDR2 YSYEKL. This specimen was PBMCs from the stem cell graft donor, taken from the stem cell graft. This clonotype was obtained from a human donor who donated a stem cell graft to a child with acute myeloid leukemia. This chain uses TRBV4-1 with TRBJ1-6; TRBD1 is a possible D gene (6 bases). The CDR3 nucleotides are TGCGCCAGCAGACAGGGCAATAATTCACCCATCCACTTT. It codes for CASRQGNNSPIHF.